Listed here are 27 T cell receptor beta chains from one sample, sequenced in a study of shared clonotypes between healthy human individuals. Here immunoSEQ multiplex PCR was the method, and the copy in TCRdb shows in-frame clones only, minus some. The table has around 1.1 million clones, roughly 74% seen once; the top ten hold 0.55% to 0.7%. The sequencing sample was made of memory CD4+ T cells from PBMCs. Subset indicated: CD45RA-negative fraction. Source of these receptors: a man between 18 and 29 years old in good health. Some clones in this sample may be carry-over from other donors' samples.

V is TRBV5-4 and J is TRBJ2-1; 7 nucleotides agree with TRBD2. The V and J ends lost 3 bases and 7 bases, in that order; junction bases with no gene match: 13. This CDR3 has 16 residues. Looked up from germline, CDR1 is SGHNT and CDR2 is YYREEE (reference sequence). In nucleotides, the CDR3 is TGTGCCAGCAGCTCCCCCCAGCAGGGAGGGGAGAATGAGCAGTTCTTC. Protein: CASSSPQQGGENEQFF.

This clone was seen a single time. The chain is built from TRBV18 and TRBJ2-7; 8 nucleotides line up with TRBD1. The germline gives CDR1 KGHSH, CDR2 LQKENI. The CDR3 loop spans 14 amino acids. V lost 3 bases, J lost 0 bases, and 1 base stayed unmatched. The CDR3 nucleotides are TGTGCCAGCTCACCGGGACAGGCCTCCTACGAGCAGTACTTC. Translation gives CASSPGQASYEQYF.

This clone was counted once. V usage is TRBV27 and J usage is TRBJ2-6; 8 bases are a match to TRBD2. CDR3 length: 19 amino acids. Germline lookup yields CDR1 MNHEY and CDR2 SMNVEV (reference sequence). After removal of 7 bases from V and 3 bases from J, the junction contained 17 bases not matched to a gene. The CDR3: CASTPYGLSGRGGANVLTF. The CDR3 region has the DNA TGTGCCAGCACCCCTTACGGACTCAGCGGGAGAGGTGGGGCCAACGTCCTGACTTTC.

This rearrangement joins TRBV30 to TRBJ2-7, with TRBD1 matching over 7 bases. CDR3 length: 13 amino acids. Germline CDR1 GTSNPN, CDR2 SVGIG (reference sequence). V lost 1 base and J lost 4; bases outside the gene matches: 4. CDR3: CAWSALTGYEQYF. The CDR3 DNA reads TGTGCCTGGAGTGCGTTGACAGGGTACGAGCAGTACTTC.

The chain uses TRBV7-8 and TRBJ2-3; D might be TRBD2 (6 bases). Between the trimmed V and J ends, which lost 4 bases and 9 bases, there was a span of 14 bases. Germline V CDR1 and CDR2: SGHVS, FQNEAQ. CDR3 length: 13 amino acids. The CDR3, as DNA: TGTGCCAGCAGCTCAGAGGGGAGGAGCACGCAGTATTTT. Encoded protein: CASSSEGRSTQYF.

V gene TRBV5-1 combines with J gene TRBJ2-5, with 16 bases matching TRBD2. From germline, CDR1 is SGHRS and CDR2 YFSETQ. Trimming cost V 6 bases and J 4 bases; bases outside gene matches: 9. This CDR3 spans 17 amino acids. CDR3 coding DNA: TGCGCCAGCACCTCGGGACTAGCGGGAGGGCCCGGAGAGACCCAGTACTTC. Translation: CASTSGLAGGPGETQYF.

This rearrangement joins TRBV7-8 to TRBJ1-3; perhaps TRBD1 as D (5 bases). Germline loops: CDR1 SGHVS, CDR2 FQNEAQ. With 5 bases removed from V and 2 bases from J, the gap between germline ends came to 7 bases. The CDR3 loop spans 13 amino acids. The CDR3 coding sequence is TGTGCCAGCAGCCAGGGTACTGGAAACACCATATATTTT. Protein: CASSQGTGNTIYF.

The chain recombines TRBV5-4 with TRBJ2-3; 8 bases match TRBD1. Losses at the gene ends were 0 bases for V and 3 bases for J; bases not matched to a gene: 6. This CDR3 region has 16 residues. Per germline, CDR1 SGHNT and CDR2 YYREEE (reference sequence). The CDR3 DNA reads as TGTGCCAGCAGCTTGGCCAGGGGGCAAGGGACAGATACGCAGTATTTT. Translating gives CASSLARGQGTDTQYF.

The chain has TRBV27 and TRBJ1-5, with 7 bases matching TRBD1. The CDR3 sequence is 15 residues long. Per germline, CDR1 MNHEY and CDR2 SMNVEV (reference sequence). J was trimmed by 4 bases and V by 6 bases; bases with no gene match: 9. The CDR3: CASRELTGHNQPQHF. CDR3 DNA sequence: TGTGCCAGCAGAGAACTGACAGGGCATAATCAGCCCCAGCATTTT.

The chain links TRBV30 to TRBJ2-2; D is perhaps TRBD1 (6 bases). Deletions cut 3 bases from V and 6 bases from J, with 8 bases between. The CDR3 extends over 12 amino acids. CDR1 is GTSNPN, CDR2 SVGIG, per germline (reference sequence). The CDR3 loop is CAWSNRAGELFF. In DNA, the CDR3 is TGTGCCTGGAGCAACAGGGCCGGGGAGCTGTTTTTT.

The chain employs TRBV5-1 and TRBJ1-2, with TRBD1 matching over 7 bases. V was clipped by 4 bases and J by 5 bases; unmatched bases: 8. Germline V gives CDR1 SGHRS, CDR2 YFSETQ. The CDR3 is 14 amino acids. The CDR3 here is CASSPNRGWYGYTF. The CDR3 DNA is TGCGCCAGCAGCCCAAACAGGGGTTGGTATGGCTACACCTTC.

The V and J genes are TRBV30 and TRBJ1-5; D is perhaps TRBD1 (5 bases). The germline V gene encodes CDR1 GTSNPN and CDR2 SVGIG (reference sequence). The CDR3 contains 13 residues. V shed 1 base and J shed 11 bases, with 15 bases lying between them. The CDR3 DNA reads TGTGCCTGGAGTGCGGAGGTAGGGGAGGCCCAGCATTTT. This gives the protein CAWSAEVGEAQHF.

This rearrangement joins TRBV11-2 to TRBJ2-7; D gene uncertain. The V gene's germline CDR1 is SGHAT and CDR2 FQNNGV. Trimming removed 3 bases from V and 2 bases from J, with 5 bases in between. The CDR3 covers 12 residues. As DNA, the CDR3 is TGTGCCAGCAGCTTGGTCACCTACGAGCAGTACTTC. Encoded protein: CASSLVTYEQYF.

This chain uses TRBV5-4 with TRBJ2-7, with no clear D. CDR1 SGHNT and CDR2 YYREEE come from the germline V gene (reference sequence). The V end was cut by 4 bases, the J end by 5 bases, with 13 bases between. The CDR3 is 13 residues long. The CDR3 coding sequence is TGTGCCAGCAGCGCTTTCAGTGAGGACGAGCAGTACTTC. This sequence encodes CASSAFSEDEQYF.

With regard to this clone: Other DNA sequences from this sample encode an identical CDR3 as well. This rearrangement joins TRBV27 to TRBJ1-1; D uncertain. V lost 6 bases and J lost 5, with 10 bases in between. The CDR3 totals 12 residues. CDR1 is MNHEY and CDR2 is SMNVEV in the germline V gene (reference sequence). CDR3 bases: TGTGCCAGCAGCCGAGGCAGGACTGAAGCTTTCTTT. This gives the protein CASSRGRTEAFF.

In this sample, this clone turned up once. V and J are TRBV5-1 and TRBJ2-2, with D possibly TRBD1 on 6 matching bases. The CDR3 is 16 residues long. Trimming removed 4 bases from V and 3 bases from J, with 16 bases in between. Germline CDR1 SGHRS, CDR2 YFSETQ. The CDR3 here is CASSPRSSGDTGELFF. The CDR3 DNA follows: TGCGCCAGCAGCCCAAGGAGCTCAGGGGACACCGGGGAGCTGTTTTTT.

J is TRBJ1-4 and V is TRBV2; D is undetermined. The CDR3 has 15 amino acids. Trimming shortened V by 2 bases and J by 3 bases, and 10 bases separated the two germline ends. CDR1 and CDR2 (germline): SNHLY, FYNNEI. The CDR3 loop is CASSERSRPNEKLFF. The CDR3 DNA reads as TGTGCCAGCAGTGAACGGTCCAGGCCTAATGAAAAACTGTTTTTT.

DNA of the CDR3: TGTGCCAGCAGCCAAGTGGCAAGGCGGGCAGATACGCAGTATTTT. Translated: CASSQVARRADTQYF. This rearrangement joins TRBV7-2 to TRBJ2-3, with a weak D call TRBD2 (5 bases). CDR1 is SGHTA, CDR2 FQGNSA, per germline. V shed 5 bases and J shed 4 bases, with 16 bases lying between them. This CDR3 comprises 15 residues.

In DNA form, the CDR3 reads TGTGCCAGCAGTTCAGGACATTATGGCTACACCTTC. It codes for CASSSGHYGYTF. This chain connects TRBV28 to TRBJ1-2; D may be TRBD1 (5 bases). The CDR3 spans 12 residues. The V gene lost 4 bases and the J gene lost 5 bases, with 8 bases spanning the gap. The V gene's germline CDR1 is MDHEN and CDR2 SYDVKM.

V and J are TRBV7-2 and TRBJ2-2, with unresolved D. The V gene lost 9 bases and the J gene lost 5 bases, with 16 bases spanning the gap. Germline V gene data show CDR1 as SGHTA and CDR2 as FQGNSA. There are 14 residues in the CDR3. The CDR3 sequence is CASLSMPRTGELFF. As DNA, the CDR3 is TGTGCCAGTTTGTCTATGCCGAGGACCGGGGAGCTGTTTTTT.

The genes are TRBV19 and TRBJ1-2; D is unclear. With 6 bases removed from V and 4 bases from J, the gap between germline ends came to 9 bases. The CDR3 runs 12 residues. Germline-derived CDR1 and CDR2 are LNHDA and SQIVND (reference sequence). For the CDR3, the DNA is TGTGCCAGTAGACAGCAGTCCTATGGCTACACCTTC. Translating it yields CASRQQSYGYTF.

This chain links TRBV6-1 with TRBJ2-7, with TRBD2 matching over 8 bases. Germline lookup yields CDR1 MNHNS and CDR2 SASEGT. V dropped 7 bases and J dropped 6; count of bases not matched to a gene: 8. This CDR3 has 13 amino acids. The CDR3 sequence is CASTRPGGGEQYF. The CDR3 DNA sequence: TGTGCCAGCACCCGCCCGGGGGGGGGCGAGCAGTACTTC.

The count of this clone is one. The chain employs TRBV18 and TRBJ2-5; the D gene is possibly TRBD2 (6 bases). CDR1 KGHSH and CDR2 LQKENI come from the germline V gene. V was shortened by 2 bases and J by 4 bases, with 14 bases between the two germline ends. The CDR3 spans 15 residues. The CDR3 here is CASSPSDLGGETQYF. Here the CDR3 DNA reads TGTGCCAGCTCACCATCAGACTTGGGAGGAGAGACCCAGTACTTC.

At least ten counts were recorded for this clone. Other DNA sequences in this specimen translate into the identical CDR3. CDR3 amino acids: CASGDLRNYEQYF. The CDR3 bases are TGTGCCAGCGGGGACCTACGGAACTACGAGCAGTACTTC. The chain combines TRBV11-2 with TRBJ2-7, with D perhaps TRBD1 or TRBD2 (5 bases each). The germline V gene has CDR1 SGHAT and CDR2 FQNNGV. This CDR3 has 13 residues. With 8 bases removed from V and 3 bases from J, the gap between germline ends came to 14 bases.

V usage is TRBV19 and J usage is TRBJ2-2, with D unclear. V lost 6 bases to trimming and J lost 1 base, with 3 bases between them. The CDR3 is made up of 12 amino acids. The germline gives CDR1 LNHDA, CDR2 SQIVND (reference sequence). CDR3 nucleotides: TGTGCCAGTAGGGGGAACACCGGGGAGCTGTTTTTT. The encoded protein is CASRGNTGELFF.

The V call is TRBV5-4, the J call TRBJ2-3; the D gene is possibly TRBD2 (6 bases). Germline V gene sequence: CDR1 SGHNT, CDR2 YYREEE (reference sequence). V lost 4 bases to trimming and J lost 1 base, with 13 bases between them. This CDR3 has 15 residues. CDR3 in amino acids: CASSPPGTGTDTQYF. In DNA, the CDR3 is TGTGCCAGCAGCCCGCCAGGGACTGGCACAGATACGCAGTATTTT. Variable domain in full (rest from reference TRBV5-4 and TRBJ2-3): ETGVTQSPTHLIKTRGQQVTLRCSSQSGHNTVSWYQQALGQGPQFIFQYYREEENGRGNFPPRFSGLQFPNYSSELNVNALELDDSALYLCASSPPGTGTDTQYFGPGTRLTVL.

This chain connects TRBV5-1 to TRBJ1-1, with D perhaps matching TRBD1 (6 bases). Germline CDR1 is SGHRS and CDR2 is YFSETQ. V dropped 6 bases and J dropped 0 bases, with 15 bases sitting between them. CDR3 length equals 15 residues. The CDR3 is CASTPLTGLNTEAFF. DNA for the CDR3: TGCGCCAGCACCCCTCTGACAGGTCTGAACACTGAAGCTTTCTTT.